The following is a TCR beta chain sequence with its context. These data belong to a study of T cell changes during pregnancy in multiple sclerosis. Sequencing used immunoSEQ multiplex PCR; TCRdb keeps in-frame clones, though not all of them. The table includes more than 15,000 clones, 70% to 90% detected once. The V gene's germline CDR1 is MNHEY and CDR2 SMNVEV (reference sequence). Trimming removed 10 bases from V and 4 bases from J, with 14 bases in between. The CDR3 contains 12 residues. The chain has TRBV27 and TRBJ2-7; perhaps TRBD2 as D (5 bases). Sequencing was performed on CD4+ T cells from peripheral blood mononuclear cells, taken in the first trimester of pregnancy. This clonotype was obtained from a female donor in good health, enrolled as a control in a pregnancy study. The CDR3 bases are TGTGCCACCCGGAACGGGAAGTACGAGCAGTACTTC. As protein: CATRNGKYEQYF.